The clone carrying this TCR beta chain was observed a single time. The antigen is unknown. Method: immunoSEQ multiplex PCR; TCRdb's copy keeps in-frame clones and lacks some. The sample contains 65,000 or so clones, around 88% of which appear only once. This entry comes from a study of OX40 agonist ivuxolimab in advanced cancers. Study background: Treatment received earlier with anti-PD-1, anti-PD-L1 or anti-CTLA-4 agents was allowed, and around 36% had some.

Overall study results and limits: Not determined was the antigen specificity of the expanded peripheral T cells. Expanded clones were, on average, more numerous in CD8+ T cells than in CD4+.

From germline, CDR1 is SNHLY and CDR2 FYNNEI. Trimming removed 6 bases at V and 2 bases at J, with 13 bases between. This CDR3 is built from 14 residues. The source was CD4+ or CD8+ T cells sorted from blood, collected in a trial of the OX40 agonist ivuxolimab. The receptor was isolated from an adult with an advanced solid tumor such as melanoma, head and neck, liver or kidney cancer. The gene calls are TRBV2 and TRBJ1-1, with D perhaps matching TRBD1 (5 bases). Written as DNA, the CDR3 is TGTGCCAGCAGCGCAGGGCGGCCCAACACTGAAGCTTTCTTT. Amino acids: CASSAGRPNTEAFF.